The rows below give T cell receptor beta chains drawn from one sample of a study of cytomegalovirus exposure and HLA in healthy donors. Sequencing was performed with immunoSEQ multiplex PCR; in TCRdb, only in-frame clones are kept and a portion is missing. The table lists 45,000 to 65,000 clones, 72% of them singletons. Sequenced: PBMCs. The receptors were gathered from a woman in her 50s in good health and CMV-seropositive. Each CDR3 is given with its conserved first and last residue. A D gene is named only where the DNA matches it firmly. Clone size is not always given. Where it is, it says once, few, many or a class for expanded clones.

d_call j_call clone_size v_call cdr3_aa cdr3_nt
. TRBJ2-5 once TRBV7-8 CASSSMEGAKETQYF TGTGCCAGCAGCTCGATGGAGGGGGCGAAGGAGACCCAGTACTTC
. TRBJ1-2 . TRBV18 CASSPAELGYTF TGTGCCAGCTCACCAGCGGAGTTAGGCTACACCTTC
. TRBJ1-5 once TRBV9 CASSVGGGSEPQHF TGTGCCAGCAGCGTAGGCGGGGGCTCGGAGCCCCAGCATTTT
TRBD2 TRBJ2-5 . TRBV19 CASSIARLAGGQETQYF TGTGCCAGTAGTATTGCTAGGCTAGCGGGTGGCCAAGAGACCCAGTACTTC
TRBD1 TRBJ1-1 . TRBV10-3 CAIRTDREDTEAFF TGTGCCATCAGAACGGACAGGGAAGACACTGAAGCTTTCTTT
TRBD1 TRBJ1-1 few TRBV5-5 CASSLVWDREAFF TGTGCCAGCAGCTTGGTCTGGGACAGGGAAGCTTTCTTT
TRBD1 TRBJ2-5 . TRBV30 CAWKGGGQETQYF TGTGCCTGGAAAGGGGGCGGTCAAGAGACCCAGTACTTC
. TRBJ1-2 medium-sized TRBV6-5 CASRKTDSYGYTF TGTGCCAGCCGTAAGACCGACAGCTATGGCTACACCTTC
. TRBJ1-2 . TRBV7-2 CASSLGTPMGAIGGYTF TGTGCCAGCAGCTTAGGGACCCCGATGGGAGCTATAGGTGGCTACACCTTC
TRBD1 TRBJ1-2 once TRBV25-1 CASSGTGGDYGYTF TGTGCCAGCAGTGGTACAGGGGGCGACTATGGCTACACCTTC
TRBD2 TRBJ2-7 once TRBV27 CASSSLAGGTYEQYF TGTGCCAGCAGTTCCCTAGCGGGGGGGACCTACGAGCAGTACTTC
. TRBJ1-1 . TRBV4-2 CASSLGGEELGTEAFF TGTGCCAGCAGCCTGGGCGGGGAGGAACTGGGCACTGAAGCTTTCTTT
. TRBJ1-5 . TRBV28 CASSPPPGVRNQPQHF TGTGCCAGCAGTCCCCCACCAGGGGTACGCAATCAGCCCCAGCATTTT
TRBD1 TRBJ1-1 once TRBV11-1 CASSQNRGPLTEAFF TGTGCCAGCAGCCAGAACAGGGGGCCGCTTACTGAAGCTTTCTTT
. TRBJ2-3 . TRBV5-6 CASSLAGVGDTQYF TGTGCCAGCAGCTTGGCGGGGGTGGGAGATACGCAGTATTTT
. TRBJ1-5 . TRBV6-6 CASYGQGGNQPQHF TGTGCCAGCTATGGGCAAGGGGGCAATCAGCCCCAGCATTTT
. TRBJ2-7 few TRBV19 CASGTLGYEQYF TGTGCCAGCGGGACATTGGGATACGAGCAGTACTTC
TRBD2 TRBJ2-1 few TRBV5-4 CASSGRTGRTSYNEQFF TGTGCCAGCAGCGGTCGTACCGGGAGGACTTCCTACAATGAGCAGTTCTTC
TRBD1 TRBJ1-4 . TRBV28 CASNPTGMANEKLFF TGTGCCAGCAACCCGACAGGGATGGCTAATGAAAAACTGTTTTTT
TRBD1 TRBJ1-1 few TRBV19 CASSSLQGANTEAFF TGTGCCAGTAGTAGTTTACAGGGGGCCAACACTGAAGCTTTCTTT
. TRBJ2-7 . TRBV5-6 CASSLAEGIPYEQYF TGTGCCAGCAGCTTAGCGGAGGGAATTCCCTACGAGCAGTACTTC
TRBD2 TRBJ2-7 . TRBV6-5 CASSLSGRSYEQYF TGTGCCAGCAGTCTCAGCGGGAGGTCCTACGAGCAGTACTTC
TRBD2 TRBJ2-3 . TRBV5-6 CASSPRTSGGLDTQYF TGTGCCAGCAGCCCAAGGACTAGCGGGGGGTTAGATACGCAGTATTTT
. TRBJ1-1 . TRBV9 CASSPRGVNTEAFF TGTGCCAGCAGCCCTCGGGGGGTGAACACTGAAGCTTTCTTT
. TRBJ1-2 . TRBV7-2 CASSASPGAGEGRYYGYTF TGTGCCAGCAGCGCTAGCCCCGGGGCAGGGGAGGGACGTTACTATGGCTACACCTTC
TRBD1 TRBJ1-4 few TRBV25-1 CASSEGPTGDEKLFF TGTGCCAGCAGTGAAGGCCCCACAGGGGATGAAAAACTGTTTTTT
TRBD2 TRBJ2-7 . TRBV4-2 CASSDSGGAQEQYF TGTGCCAGCAGCGATAGCGGGGGGGCCCAAGAGCAGTACTTC
TRBD1 TRBJ1-1 . TRBV7-9 CASSLAGTGMNTEAFF TGTGCCAGCAGCTTAGCTGGGACAGGGATGAACACTGAAGCTTTCTTT
. TRBJ1-2 . TRBV30 CAWSVQGYGYTF TGTGCCTGGAGTGTACAGGGTTATGGCTACACCTTC